A selection of T cell receptor beta chains follows, all from one sample in a study of blood T cell repertoires in COVID-19. Sequencing used immunoSEQ multiplex PCR; TCRdb keeps in-frame clones, though not all of them. The sample contains 250,000 to 300,000 clones, around 83% of which appear only once. The sample comprised peripheral blood. These receptors originate from an elderly man with acute or convalescent COVID-19. Both conserved end residues are part of each CDR3. The order of the fields is D gene, V gene, clone size, J gene, CDR3 DNA, CDR3 protein. A D gene is named only where the DNA matches it firmly. Clone sizes are given selectively: once, few, many, or a class where the clone is expanded.

>.|TRBV6-5|once|TRBJ1-6
TGTGCCAGCAAACCAAGCCCACGTTCACCCCTCCACTTT
CASKPSPRSPLHF
>.|TRBV20-1|.|TRBJ1-1
TGCAGTGCTAGTCGGGGGGGCACTGAAGCTTTCTTT
CSASRGGTEAFF
>.|TRBV5-1|.|TRBJ2-3
TGCGCCAGCAGCTCGGACTCCTCAGATACGCAGTATTTT
CASSSDSSDTQYF
>TRBD1|TRBV6-5|.|TRBJ2-2
TGTGCCAGCAACCACAGGGGGCGGGCCGGGGAGCTGTTTTTT
CASNHRGRAGELFF
>.|TRBV18|.|TRBJ2-5
TGTGCCAGCTCACGAAACAGGGAGGGAGAGACCCAGTACTTC
CASSRNREGETQYF
>TRBD2|TRBV11-3|.|TRBJ2-5
TGTGCCAGCAGCTCCCAGCGGGGGGGCCTCGAGACCCAGTACTTC
CASSSQRGGLETQYF
>.|TRBV29-1|.|TRBJ1-2
TGCAGCGTTGAGGTTTCAGCTAACTATGGCTACACCTTC
CSVEVSANYGYTF
>TRBD1|TRBV19|.|TRBJ1-2
TGTGCCAGTAGTATGGGTGTGACAGGGTACTATGGCTACACCTTC
CASSMGVTGYYGYTF
>TRBD1|TRBV20-1|.|TRBJ1-6
TGCAGTGCTAGTAGCGGCTTAGGGACAGGATTTCGGCCCCTCCACTTT
CSASSGLGTGFRPLHF
>TRBD2|TRBV5-1|.|TRBJ2-3
TGCGCCAGCAGACTCGCCGGGGGGAGCACAGATACGCAGTATTTT
CASRLAGGSTDTQYF
>TRBD2|TRBV29-1|.|TRBJ2-7
TGCAGCGTTCGGGGCGCGGGAGGGCCACACGAGCAGTACTTC
CSVRGAGGPHEQYF
>TRBD1|TRBV10-3|few|TRBJ2-5
TGTGCCATCAGTGAGGACAGGGGGCTACAAGAGACCCAGTACTTC
CAISEDRGLQETQYF
>TRBD2|TRBV7-8|.|TRBJ2-3
TGTGCCAGCAGCTTAGTTACGGTGGGGACTAGCGGGAGGGGCACAGATACGCAGTATTTT
CASSLVTVGTSGRGTDTQYF
>.|TRBV19|.|TRBJ1-5
TGTGCCAGTAGTAAGTCCTCGGCAGGGGTTGGCAATCAGCCCCAGCATTTT
CASSKSSAGVGNQPQHF
>.|TRBV10-3|once|TRBJ2-7
TGTGCCAGTTCCAGCACAGACCCCTACGAGCAGTACTTC
CASSSTDPYEQYF
>.|TRBV7-8|.|TRBJ1-4
TGTGCCAGCAGCTTAGCTGTTAGTGGCGGCAGGGTCAGCGAAAAACTGTTTTTT
CASSLAVSGGRVSEKLFF
>.|TRBV19|.|TRBJ1-3
TGTGCCAGTAGTATGTTCAACCTAGGTGACTCTGGAAACACCATATATTTT
CASSMFNLGDSGNTIYF
>TRBD1|TRBV7-8|.|TRBJ1-2
TGTGCCAGCAGCCCCGGACAGGGTATTTCTGGCTACACCTTC
CASSPGQGISGYTF
>TRBD1|TRBV7-2|.|TRBJ2-7
TGTGCCAGCAGCCGCACAGGGGGCATTGGGTACGAGCAGTACTTC
CASSRTGGIGYEQYF
>TRBD2|TRBV5-1|.|TRBJ2-7
TGCGCCAGCAGCTTGGTTCTAGCGGGGACGAGCTCCTACGAGCAGTACTTC
CASSLVLAGTSSYEQYF
>.|TRBV19|.|TRBJ1-6
TGTGCCAGTAATCCTCAGGGTTTCGGTTCACCCCTCCACTTT
CASNPQGFGSPLHF
>.|TRBV19|.|TRBJ2-1
TGTGCCAGTAGTATTTCAGTTGCGGATGCCTACAATGAGCAGTTCTTC
CASSISVADAYNEQFF
>TRBD2|TRBV27|.|TRBJ2-5
TGTGCCAGCAGTCCCCGGACTAGCGGGAGAGAAGAGACCCAGTACTTC
CASSPRTSGREETQYF
>.|TRBV19|.|TRBJ1-3
TGTGCCAGTAAAGGAGGCTCTGGAAACACCATATATTTT
CASKGGSGNTIYF
>.|TRBV28|once|TRBJ2-2
TGTGCCAGCAGTTTAAATGGAGGGCTCGGGGAGCTGTTTTTT
CASSLNGGLGELFF
>.|TRBV9|.|TRBJ2-3
TGTGCCAGCAGCGGAGGAGGTGGACGGAACACAGATACGCAGTATTTT
CASSGGGGRNTDTQYF
>TRBD2|TRBV29-1|.|TRBJ2-3
TGCAGCGTTGGACTAGCGGGCCTCACAGATACGCAGTATTTT
CSVGLAGLTDTQYF
>TRBD2|TRBV2|.|TRBJ2-3
TGTGCCAGCAGTCGGGAGGGAGGCACAGATACGCAGTATTTT
CASSREGGTDTQYF
>TRBD2|TRBV27|.|TRBJ2-7
TGTGCCAGCAGTTATGGCGGGAGGAGGAGGACAAATACATACGAGCAGTACTTC
CASSYGGRRRTNTYEQYF
>TRBD1|TRBV30|.|TRBJ1-6
TGTGCCTGGGAGGACAGGGCCGATTCACCCCTCCACTTT
CAWEDRADSPLHF
>TRBD2|TRBV7-6|.|TRBJ2-7
TGTGCCAGCAGCCGAGGGGCTAGCGGCTCCTACGAGCAGTACTTC
CASSRGASGSYEQYF
>.|TRBV12-3/TRBV12-4|.|TRBJ1-1
TGTGCCAGCAGTTTAGATGGCTACACTGAAGCTTTCTTT
CASSLDGYTEAFF
>.|TRBV18|.|TRBJ2-7
TGTGCCAGCTCAGAGGCAGGGGACAACGAGCAGTACTTC
CASSEAGDNEQYF
>TRBD1|TRBV28|.|TRBJ1-1
TGTGCCAGCAGTTTACGTACAGGGGGAAGGATGGACGCTTTCTTT
CASSLRTGGRMDAFF
>TRBD2|TRBV5-1|.|TRBJ2-3
TGCGCCAGCATAGAAGTAGCGGGGGGTCCAGATACGCAGTATTTT
CASIEVAGGPDTQYF
>.|TRBV19|.|TRBJ1-5
TGTGCCAGTAGCGACATATACAATCAGCCCCAGCATTTT
CASSDIYNQPQHF
>.|TRBV28|.|TRBJ2-2
TGTGCCAGCAGTACTCCATCTGTGGCCGGGGAGCTGTTTTTT
CASSTPSVAGELFF
>.|TRBV5-1|.|TRBJ1-1
TGCGCCAGCAGCTTGGGGGGTGGAGGCAACATTGAAGCTTTCTTT
CASSLGGGGNIEAFF
>TRBD1|TRBV29-1|few|TRBJ1-2
TGCAGCGTCACGGGACAGCAACTCTATGGCTACACCTTC
CSVTGQQLYGYTF
>.|TRBV9|.|TRBJ2-6
TGTGCCAGCAGCGTAGGGTCCTCGGCTGGGGCCAACGTCCTGACTTTC
CASSVGSSAGANVLTF
>TRBD1|TRBV7-2|.|TRBJ2-5
TGTGCCAGCAGCCTCGAGACAGGGGCGATCGGGACCCAGTACTTC
CASSLETGAIGTQYF
>.|TRBV2|once|TRBJ2-7
TGTGCCAGCAACGGGGAACCCTACGAGCAGTACTTC
CASNGEPYEQYF
>TRBD2|TRBV6-1|.|TRBJ2-7
TGTGCCAGCAGTGTAACCCAGGGGGCTAGCGGGAGAGGGACCTACGAGCAGTACTTC
CASSVTQGASGRGTYEQYF
>.|TRBV24-1|.|TRBJ1-5
TGTGCCACCAGTCCAGGGTCGCCCAATCAGCCCCAGCATTTT
CATSPGSPNQPQHF
>TRBD1|TRBV19|.|TRBJ1-2
TGTGCCAGTAGTAGGGGGGACAGCGGGTATGGCTACACCTTC
CASSRGDSGYGYTF
>TRBD2|TRBV3-1/TRBV3-2|.|TRBJ2-1
TGTGCCAGCACCCCGAGCGGGATGAATGAGCAGTTCTTC
CASTPSGMNEQFF
>TRBD1|TRBV2|.|TRBJ1-2
TGTGCCAGCAGTCCACCGGGACAGGGGGCGCTTGGCTACACCTTC
CASSPPGQGALGYTF
>.|TRBV6-4|.|TRBJ2-1
TGTGCCAGCAGTGACTCGCTGGACACCTCGTCCTACAATGAGCAGTTCTTC
CASSDSLDTSSYNEQFF
>.|TRBV12-3/TRBV12-4|.|TRBJ1-1
TGTGCCAGCAGTTTAGGTCGTGAAGCTTTCTTT
CASSLGREAFF
>TRBD1|TRBV19|.|TRBJ1-6
TGTGCCAGTAGCCTCGGGACAGGCGTAAATTCACCCCTCCACTTT
CASSLGTGVNSPLHF
>.|TRBV2|.|TRBJ2-5
TGTGCCAGCAGGACAGGCGAGACCCAGTACTTC
CASRTGETQYF
>.|TRBV6-5|.|TRBJ2-5
TGTGCATCCGATCCAGGGTTCTGGGGTATGGAGACCCAGTACTTC
CASDPGFWGMETQYF
>TRBD2|TRBV4-1|.|TRBJ2-1
TGCGCCAGCAGCCAGTGGATACTAGCGGGAGGGCCCCATGAGCAGTTCTTC
CASSQWILAGGPHEQFF
>.|TRBV28|.|TRBJ1-1
TGTGCCAGCAGTTTGAGAGGACAGACCCGTGAAGCTTTCTTT
CASSLRGQTREAFF
>TRBD1|TRBV7-2|.|TRBJ1-2
TGTGCCAGCAGCCCCCAGGGGGGTTTCGGCTACACCTTC
CASSPQGGFGYTF